The present entry profiles one T cell receptor (beta chain) with its context. The sample originates from a study of PD-1 blockade in mismatch repair-deficient tumors. Every patient had mismatch repair deficiency by PCR or immunohistochemistry. Three pembrolizumab responders had their TCRs sequenced. Repertoires were generated with immunoSEQ multiplex PCR, while TCRdb's copy carries only in-frame clones and drops some. This sample has more than 90,000 clones, with about 80% found just once. The CDR3 runs to 16 residues. V dropped 4 bases and J dropped 5; count of bases not matched to a gene: 8. Germline V gene lookup returns CDR1 MDHEN and CDR2 SYDVKM.

The TCR was taken from an adult with mismatch repair-deficient cancer. The chain is built from TRBV28 and TRBJ2-2; 9 bases align to TRBD2. The sample in question was peripheral blood, obtained just over 59 weeks after starting pembrolizumab. CDR3 residues: CASSWMREGMTGELFF. The CDR3 DNA reads TGTGCCAGCAGTTGGATGCGGGAGGGGATGACCGGGGAGCTGTTTTTT.